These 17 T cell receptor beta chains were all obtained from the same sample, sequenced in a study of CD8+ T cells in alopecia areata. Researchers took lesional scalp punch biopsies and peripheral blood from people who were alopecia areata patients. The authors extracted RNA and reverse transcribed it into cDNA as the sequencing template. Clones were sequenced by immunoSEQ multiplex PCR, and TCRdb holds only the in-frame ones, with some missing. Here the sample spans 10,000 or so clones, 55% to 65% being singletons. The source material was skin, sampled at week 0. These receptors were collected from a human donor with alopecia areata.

As DNA, the CDR3 is TGTGCCAGCAGTAGAGGGACTAGCGGGGACTACGAGCAGTACTTC. Translated, it gives CASSRGTSGDYEQYF. This chain links TRBV6-5 with TRBJ2-7; TRBD2 matches at 13 bases. This CDR3 spans 15 amino acids. Germline lookup yields CDR1 MNHEY and CDR2 SVGAGI. V was clipped by 5 bases and J by 3 bases; unmatched bases: 4.

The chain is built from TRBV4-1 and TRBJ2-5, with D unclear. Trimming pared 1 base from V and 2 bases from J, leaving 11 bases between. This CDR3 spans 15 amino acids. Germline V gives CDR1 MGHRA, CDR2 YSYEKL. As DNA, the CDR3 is TGCGCCAGCAGCCAAGGTGTTGGGGATCAAGAGACCCAGTACTTC. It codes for CASSQGVGDQETQYF.

The CDR3 reads CASSPMAPPNTEAFF. The DNA of the CDR3 is TGTGCCAGCAGCCCCATGGCCCCGCCGAACACTGAAGCTTTCTTT. J is TRBJ1-1 and V is TRBV7-3, with D unresolved. The CDR3 contains 15 residues. The V end lost 5 bases, the J end lost 1 base, and 14 bases lay between the germline ends. Germline lookup yields CDR1 SGHTA and CDR2 FQGTGA.

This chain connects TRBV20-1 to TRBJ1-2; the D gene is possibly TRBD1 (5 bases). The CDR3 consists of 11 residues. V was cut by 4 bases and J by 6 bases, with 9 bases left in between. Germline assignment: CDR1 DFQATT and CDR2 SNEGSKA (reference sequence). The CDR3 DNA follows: TGCAGTGCTAAAGGGGTGGATGGCTACACCTTC. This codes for CSAKGVDGYTF.

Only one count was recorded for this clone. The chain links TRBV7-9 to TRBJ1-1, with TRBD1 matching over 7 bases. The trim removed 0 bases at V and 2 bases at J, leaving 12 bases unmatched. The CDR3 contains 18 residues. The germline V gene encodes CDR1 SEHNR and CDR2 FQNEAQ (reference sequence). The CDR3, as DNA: TGTGCCAGCAGCTTAGCCCTTGGCGGGCAGGGGGTAAACACTGAAGCTTTCTTT. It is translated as CASSLALGGQGVNTEAFF.

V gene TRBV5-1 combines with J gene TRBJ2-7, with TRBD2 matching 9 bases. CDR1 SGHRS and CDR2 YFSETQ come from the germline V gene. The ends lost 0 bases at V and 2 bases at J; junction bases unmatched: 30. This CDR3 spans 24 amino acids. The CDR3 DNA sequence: TGCGCCAGCAGCTTGGTCGTTTGGACGGTATCTCCTAATGGCGGGAGGGCCTCACCCTACGAGCAGTACTTC. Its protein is CASSLVVWTVSPNGGRASPYEQYF. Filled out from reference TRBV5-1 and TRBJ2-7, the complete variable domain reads KAGVTQTPRYLIKTRGQQVTLSCSPISGHRSVSWYQQTPGQGLQFLFEYFSETQRNKGNFPGRFSGRQFSNSRSEMNVSTLELGDSALYLCASSLVVWTVSPNGGRASPYEQYFGPGTRLTVT.

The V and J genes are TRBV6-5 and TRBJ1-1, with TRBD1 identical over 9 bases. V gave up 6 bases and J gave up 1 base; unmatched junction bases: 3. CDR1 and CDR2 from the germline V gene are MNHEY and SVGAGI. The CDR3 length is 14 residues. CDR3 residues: CASRGTGRNTEAFF. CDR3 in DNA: TGTGCCAGCAGGGGGACAGGGCGGAACACTGAAGCTTTCTTT.

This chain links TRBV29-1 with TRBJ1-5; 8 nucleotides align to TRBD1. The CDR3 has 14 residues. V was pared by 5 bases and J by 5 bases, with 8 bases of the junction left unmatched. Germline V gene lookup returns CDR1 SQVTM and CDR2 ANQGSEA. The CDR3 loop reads CSVTTGVGDQPQHF. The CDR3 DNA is TGCAGCGTTACGACAGGGGTCGGGGATCAGCCCCAGCATTTT.

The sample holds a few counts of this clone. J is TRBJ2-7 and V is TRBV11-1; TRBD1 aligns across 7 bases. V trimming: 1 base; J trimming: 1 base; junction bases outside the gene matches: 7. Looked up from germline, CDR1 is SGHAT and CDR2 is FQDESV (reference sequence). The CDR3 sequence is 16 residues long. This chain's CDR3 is CASSLDVQGQSYEQYF. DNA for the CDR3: TGTGCCAGCAGCTTAGATGTACAGGGGCAATCCTACGAGCAGTACTTC.

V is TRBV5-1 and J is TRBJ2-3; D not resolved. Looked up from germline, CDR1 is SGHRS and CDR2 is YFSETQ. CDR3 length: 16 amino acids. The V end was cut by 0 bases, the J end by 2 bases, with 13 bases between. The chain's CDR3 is CASSLAGPVYTDTQYF. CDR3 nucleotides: TGCGCCAGCAGCTTGGCCGGGCCCGTCTACACAGATACGCAGTATTTT.

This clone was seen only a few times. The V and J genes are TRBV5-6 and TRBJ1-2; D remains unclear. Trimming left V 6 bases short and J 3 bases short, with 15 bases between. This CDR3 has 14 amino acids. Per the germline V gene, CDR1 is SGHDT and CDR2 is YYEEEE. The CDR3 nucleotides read TGTGCCAGCACACCATGGCCAGGTGACTATGGCTACACCTTC. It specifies CASTPWPGDYGYTF.

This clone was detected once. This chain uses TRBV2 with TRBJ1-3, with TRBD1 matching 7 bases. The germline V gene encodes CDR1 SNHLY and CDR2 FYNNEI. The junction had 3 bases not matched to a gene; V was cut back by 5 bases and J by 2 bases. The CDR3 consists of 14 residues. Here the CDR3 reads CASSQGQTGNTIYF. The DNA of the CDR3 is TGTGCCAGCAGTCAGGGACAGACTGGAAACACCATATATTTT.

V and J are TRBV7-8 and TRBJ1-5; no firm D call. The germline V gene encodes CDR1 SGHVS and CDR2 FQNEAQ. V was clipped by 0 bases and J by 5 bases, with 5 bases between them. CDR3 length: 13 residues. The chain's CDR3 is CASSLAQDQPQHF. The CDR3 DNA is TGTGCCAGCAGCTTAGCTCAGGATCAGCCCCAGCATTTT. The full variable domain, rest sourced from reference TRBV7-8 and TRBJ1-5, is GAGVSQSPRYKVAKRGQDVALRCDPISGHVSLFWYQQALGQGPEFLTYFQNEAQLDKSGLPSDRFFAERPEGSVSTLKIQRTQQEDSAVYLCASSLAQDQPQHFGDGTRLSIL.

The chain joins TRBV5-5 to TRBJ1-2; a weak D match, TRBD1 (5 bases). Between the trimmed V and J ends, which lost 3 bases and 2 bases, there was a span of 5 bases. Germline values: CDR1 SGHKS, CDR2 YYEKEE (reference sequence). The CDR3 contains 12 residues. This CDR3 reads CASSWDNYGYTF. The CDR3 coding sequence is TGTGCCAGCAGCTGGGACAACTATGGCTACACCTTC.

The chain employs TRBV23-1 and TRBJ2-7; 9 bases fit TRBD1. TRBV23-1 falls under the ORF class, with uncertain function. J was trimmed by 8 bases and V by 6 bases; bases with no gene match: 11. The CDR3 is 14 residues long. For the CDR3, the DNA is TGCGCCAGCAGGCCCGGGACAGGGAGGAAAAAGCAGTACTTC. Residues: CASRPGTGRKKQYF.

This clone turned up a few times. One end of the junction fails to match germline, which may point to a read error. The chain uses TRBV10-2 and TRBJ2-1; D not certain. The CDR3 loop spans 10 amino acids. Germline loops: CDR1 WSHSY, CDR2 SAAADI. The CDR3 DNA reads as TGCGCCAGCAGAGTCAGGAACTCTATCTTC. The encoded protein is CASRVRNSIF.

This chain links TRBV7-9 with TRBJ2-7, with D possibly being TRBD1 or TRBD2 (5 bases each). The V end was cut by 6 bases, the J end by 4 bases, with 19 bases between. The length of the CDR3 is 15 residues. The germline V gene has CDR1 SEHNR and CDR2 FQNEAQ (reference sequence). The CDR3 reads CASSFSGRANYEQYF. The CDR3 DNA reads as TGTGCCAGCAGTTTTTCGGGACGGGCAAATTACGAGCAGTACTTC.